Below are 17 T cell receptor beta chains sequenced from a single sample in a study of blood T cell repertoires in COVID-19. Sequencing was performed with immunoSEQ multiplex PCR; in TCRdb, only in-frame clones are kept and a portion is missing. The table includes roughly 48,000 clones, about three quarters detected once. Sequenced sample: peripheral blood. These receptors originate from a human donor with active or convalescent COVID-19. The donor label of this sample is uncertain.

This chain uses TRBV27 with TRBJ1-1; TRBD1 agrees at 9 bases. V gave up 3 bases and J gave up 5 bases; unmatched junction bases: 13. CDR3 length: 17 residues. Germline V CDR1 and CDR2: MNHEY, SMNVEV (reference sequence). CDR3 loop: CASSFGVDRGQGTEAFF. Written as DNA, the CDR3 is TGTGCCAGCAGTTTTGGGGTGGACAGGGGTCAAGGGACTGAAGCTTTCTTT.

V gene TRBV11-3 combines with J gene TRBJ2-2, with D hard to call. V was shortened by 2 bases and J by 0 bases, with 4 bases between the two germline ends. Germline values: CDR1 SGHNT, CDR2 YENEEA. The CDR3 sequence is 14 residues long. Written as DNA, the CDR3 is TGTGCCAGCAGCTTACTAGCGAACACCGGGGAGCTGTTTTTT. This translates into CASSLLANTGELFF.

The chain has TRBV24-1 and TRBJ2-1, with 9 bases matching TRBD1. CDR1 and CDR2 from the germline V gene are KGHDR and SFDVKD. The CDR3 is 17 amino acids. With 9 bases clipped from V and 2 bases from J, the junction kept 13 bases outside the gene matches. The DNA of the CDR3 is TGTGCCACCTCGGCGAGGACCGGGACAGGGCCCTACAATGAGCAGTTCTTC. Protein sequence: CATSARTGTGPYNEQFF.

V and J are TRBV7-9 and TRBJ2-7, with 9 bases aligning to TRBD2. The J segment lost 4 bases and the V segment lost 1 base, leaving 11 bases of the junction unmatched. Germline V CDR1 and CDR2: SEHNR, FQNEAQ (reference sequence). There are 17 residues in the CDR3. Here the CDR3 DNA reads TGTGCCAGCAGCTTAGTAGGGGGGACTAGCCGACGGTACGAGCAGTACTTC. As protein: CASSLVGGTSRRYEQYF. The whole variable domain, remainder taken from reference TRBV7-9 and TRBJ2-7, is DTGVSQNPRHKITKRGQNVTFRCDPISEHNRLYWYRQTLGQGPEFLTYFQNEAQLEKSRLLSDRFSAERPKGSFSTLEIQRTEQGDSAMYLCASSLVGGTSRRYEQYFGPGTRLTVT.

This clone has a handful of counts. The chain joins TRBV4-3 to TRBJ2-7; the D gene is possibly TRBD1 (6 bases). V dropped 6 bases and J dropped 9 bases, with 18 bases sitting between them. The germline gives CDR1 LGHNA, CDR2 YSLEER. The CDR3 totals 13 residues. The CDR3 nucleotides are TGCGCCAGCAGTCTGACACAGAGGGGGTCGCAGTACTTC. It translates to CASSLTQRGSQYF.

This chain links TRBV10-3 with TRBJ1-5; TRBD1 agrees at 7 bases. The CDR3 runs to 14 residues. J gave up 5 bases and V 3 bases, and 4 bases lay outside the gene matches. CDR1 is ENHRY and CDR2 is SYGVKD in the germline V gene. CDR3 nucleotides: TGTGCCATCAGTGAAGGGGGCTGGGATCAGCCCCAGCATTTT. This gives the protein CAISEGGWDQPQHF.

V usage is TRBV7-3 and J usage is TRBJ2-7; TRBD2 matches at 11 bases. V lost 5 bases and J lost 1; bases outside the gene matches: 4. CDR1 is SGHTA and CDR2 is FQGTGA in the germline V gene. CDR3 length: 15 residues. The CDR3 DNA reads as TGTGCCAGCAGCAGGGGACTAGCGGAATCCTACGAGCAGTACTTC. Translated, it gives CASSRGLAESYEQYF.

The gene calls are TRBV24-1 and TRBJ2-7, with TRBD2 matching 11 bases. Germline V gene lookup returns CDR1 KGHDR and CDR2 SFDVKD. The CDR3 has 15 amino acids. V lost 4 bases and J lost 2; bases outside the gene matches: 3. The CDR3 loop reads CATSDTSGSAYEQYF. The CDR3 coding sequence is TGTGCCACCAGTGACACTAGCGGGAGTGCCTACGAGCAGTACTTC.

This sequence joins TRBV5-1 and TRBJ2-2; 10 bases match TRBD2. The CDR3 spans 16 residues. Germline V gene data show CDR1 as SGHRS and CDR2 as YFSETQ. V lost 0 bases, J lost 2 bases, and 1 base stayed unmatched. CDR3 bases: TGCGCCAGCAGCTTGGCTAGCGGGAGCAACACCGGGGAGCTGTTTTTT. Its protein product is CASSLASGSNTGELFF.

The CDR3 coding sequence is TGTGCCAGCTCACCACCGAGGCAGGGGGCTTCCTACGAGCAGTACTTC. It translates to CASSPPRQGASYEQYF. The genes are TRBV18 and TRBJ2-7; TRBD1 agrees at 8 bases. Per the germline V gene, CDR1 is KGHSH and CDR2 is LQKENI. The V segment lost 0 bases and the J segment 1 base; nucleotides outside the gene matches: 5. The CDR3 consists of 16 residues.

The J gene is TRBJ1-5, the V gene TRBV6-4; 9 bases are a match to TRBD1. Per germline, CDR1 MRHNA and CDR2 SNTAGT. The length of the CDR3 is 17 residues. V was pared by 0 bases and J by 4 bases, with 7 bases of the junction left unmatched. This CDR3 reads CASSDSRTGDFNQPQHF. DNA of the CDR3: TGTGCCAGCAGTGACTCTCGGACAGGGGATTTTAATCAGCCCCAGCATTTT.

The chain recombines TRBV5-8 with TRBJ1-5; D is possibly TRBD1 (5 bases). Germline V gene data show CDR1 as SGHTS and CDR2 as YDEGEE. CDR3 size: 15 residues. V was clipped by 3 bases and J by 1 base, with 11 bases between them. The CDR3: CASSSGDSSNQPQHF. CDR3 sequence (DNA): TGTGCCAGCAGCTCCGGGGACTCGAGCAATCAGCCCCAGCATTTT.

This chain connects TRBV5-6 to TRBJ1-1; 7 positions agree with TRBD1. Germline lookup yields CDR1 SGHDT and CDR2 YYEEEE. The junction had 7 bases not matched to a gene; V was cut back by 4 bases and J by 1 base. This CDR3 has 15 amino acids. CDR3 protein: CASSQGDRENTEAFF. CDR3 DNA sequence: TGTGCCAGCAGCCAGGGGGATCGGGAGAACACTGAAGCTTTCTTT.

The table lists this clone with a count of one. V is TRBV19 and J is TRBJ2-7; 8 nucleotides line up with TRBD2. Trimming at V came to 6 bases and at J to 5 bases, leaving 12 bases not matched to a gene. The CDR3 has 15 residues. Germline CDR1 and CDR2: LNHDA and SQIVND (reference sequence). DNA of the CDR3: TGTGCCAGTAGCCCTGACAGCCACGGGAGGGACGAGCAGTACTTC. This translates into CASSPDSHGRDEQYF.

This clone was observed once. The genes are TRBV6-5 and TRBJ2-7, with D possibly being TRBD2 (5 bases). Trimming shortened V by 0 bases and J by 0 bases, and 6 bases separated the two germline ends. The CDR3 runs to 14 residues. Germline loops: CDR1 MNHEY, CDR2 SVGAGI. The CDR3 loop reads CASSYSRGSYEQYF. CDR3 nucleotides: TGTGCCAGCAGTTACTCCCGGGGCTCCTACGAGCAGTACTTC.

V usage is TRBV7-3 and J usage is TRBJ1-4, with 11 bases aligning to TRBD1. The V gene's germline CDR1 is SGHTA and CDR2 FQGTGA. The CDR3 contains 15 residues. V was clipped by 4 bases and J by 7 bases; unmatched bases: 5. CDR3 coding DNA: TGTGCCAGCAGCTCCGGACAGGGGGCTGGTGAAAAACTGTTTTTT. This sequence encodes CASSSGQGAGEKLFF.

This chain joins TRBV7-7 and TRBJ2-3; 14 nucleotides match TRBD2. The CDR3 sequence is 16 residues long. After removal of 4 bases from V and 8 bases from J, the junction contained 8 bases not matched to a gene. The germline V gene has CDR1 SSHAT and CDR2 FNYEAQ (reference sequence). The CDR3 nucleotides read TGTGCCAGCAGCTCGGGACTAGCGGGAGTGGGGGTTACGCAGTATTTT. Translation gives CASSSGLAGVGVTQYF.